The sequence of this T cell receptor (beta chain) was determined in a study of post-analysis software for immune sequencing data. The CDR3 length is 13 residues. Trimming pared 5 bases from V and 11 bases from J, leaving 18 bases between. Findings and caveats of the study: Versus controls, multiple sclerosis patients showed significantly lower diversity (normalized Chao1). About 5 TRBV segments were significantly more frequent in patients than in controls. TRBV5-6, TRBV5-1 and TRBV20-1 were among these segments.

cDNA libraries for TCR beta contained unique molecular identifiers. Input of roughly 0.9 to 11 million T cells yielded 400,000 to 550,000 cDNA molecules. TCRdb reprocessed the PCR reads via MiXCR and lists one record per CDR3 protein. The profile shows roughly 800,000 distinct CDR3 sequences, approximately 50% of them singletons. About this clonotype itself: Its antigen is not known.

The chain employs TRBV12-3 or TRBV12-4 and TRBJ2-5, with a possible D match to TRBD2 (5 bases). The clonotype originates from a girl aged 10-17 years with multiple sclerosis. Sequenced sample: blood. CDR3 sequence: CASSPKVSDEQYF. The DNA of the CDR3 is TGTGCCAGCAGTCCAAAAGTTAGCGATGAGCAGTACTTC.